Each of the 18 T cell receptor beta chains below was sequenced from the same sample in a study of OX40 agonist ivuxolimab in advanced cancers. TCRdb keeps only in-frame clones here, not all; method: immunoSEQ multiplex PCR. The sample includes around 18,000 clones, about 87% seen only once; the top ten take 25% to 35%. The starting material was CD4+ or CD8+ T cells sorted from blood, obtained in a trial of the OX40 agonist ivuxolimab. The source is an adult with an advanced solid tumor such as melanoma, head and neck, liver or kidney cancer.

The V call is TRBV6-5, the J call TRBJ2-3; D gene unclear. V lost 0 bases and J 4 bases, leaving 5 bases between the germline ends. Germline V gives CDR1 MNHEY, CDR2 SVGAGI. The CDR3 length is 13 residues. CDR3: CASSYSESDTQYF. The CDR3 DNA is TGTGCCAGCAGTTACTCGGAATCAGATACGCAGTATTTT.

The chain combines TRBV13 with TRBJ2-2; TRBD2 aligns across 12 bases. This CDR3 is built from 15 residues. Germline lookup yields CDR1 PRHDT and CDR2 FYEKMQ (reference sequence). The junction had 2 bases not matched to a gene; V was cut back by 3 bases and J by 6 bases. In DNA, the CDR3 is TGTGCCAGCAGCTTCCTAGCGGGAGGGGCCGGGGAGCTGTTTTTT. Translating it yields CASSFLAGGAGELFF.

The table lists this clone with a count of one. The chain employs TRBV11-2 and TRBJ1-1; D not resolved. The CDR3 has 15 amino acids. Germline V CDR1 and CDR2: SGHAT, FQNNGV. Trimming pared 0 bases from V and 1 base from J, leaving 9 bases between. As DNA, the CDR3 is TGTGCCAGCAGCTTAGATGGGCGGCAGAACACTGAAGCTTTCTTT. It encodes CASSLDGRQNTEAFF.

The chain combines TRBV6-6 with TRBJ1-5, with D possibly TRBD1 on 5 matching bases. The CDR3 runs to 14 residues. Trimming pared 5 bases from V and 6 bases from J, leaving 14 bases between. CDR1 is MNHNY, CDR2 SVGAGI, per germline (reference sequence). CDR3 sequence: CASSKPEGVQPQHF. The CDR3 region has the DNA TGTGCCAGCAGTAAACCGGAAGGGGTTCAGCCCCAGCATTTT.

This chain connects TRBV11-2 to TRBJ1-1, with unresolved D. CDR3 length equals 13 residues. Germline assignment: CDR1 SGHAT and CDR2 FQNNGV. With 3 bases removed from V and 3 bases from J, the gap between germline ends came to 8 bases. CDR3 bases: TGTGCCAGCAGCTTTCATATTGACACTGAAGCTTTCTTT. Residues: CASSFHIDTEAFF.

The chain is built from TRBV10-3 and TRBJ1-1, with D maybe TRBD1 (5 bases). The germline V gene has CDR1 ENHRY and CDR2 SYGVKD. V lost 2 bases and J 2 bases, leaving 12 bases between the germline ends. The CDR3 loop spans 15 amino acids. Written as DNA, the CDR3 is TGTGCCATCAGTGAGCCCAACCAGGGTAACACTGAAGCTTTCTTT. Protein product: CAISEPNQGNTEAFF.

The chain is built from TRBV28 and TRBJ2-1; D possibly uses TRBD1 or TRBD2 (5 bases each). With 2 bases removed from V and 9 bases from J, the gap between germline ends came to 11 bases. Looked up from germline, CDR1 is MDHEN and CDR2 is SYDVKM. The CDR3 sequence is 13 residues long. The CDR3 is CASSLGTEGEQFF. The CDR3 DNA reads as TGTGCCAGCAGTTTAGGGACCGAGGGTGAGCAGTTCTTC.

The chain is built from TRBV7-3 and TRBJ2-4, with 14 nucleotides matching TRBD2. The V gene's germline CDR1 is SGHTA and CDR2 FQGTGA. The CDR3 is 17 residues long. The junction had 4 bases not matched to a gene; V was cut back by 6 bases and J by 0 bases. The CDR3 nucleotides are TGTGCCAGCAGAGGGACTAGCGGGAGTATAGCCAAAAACATTCAGTACTTC. Translated: CASRGTSGSIAKNIQYF.

The J gene is TRBJ2-7, the V gene TRBV7-9; D remains ambiguous. V lost 1 base and J 0 bases, leaving 10 bases between the germline ends. The CDR3 extends over 15 amino acids. Germline assignment: CDR1 SEHNR and CDR2 FQNEAQ (reference sequence). CDR3 nucleotides: TGTGCCAGCAGCTTAGGGACCGAGAGCTCCTACGAGCAGTACTTC. This gives the protein CASSLGTESSYEQYF.

The chain carries TRBV2 and TRBJ2-1; D remains unclear. Trimming left V 4 bases short and J 1 base short, with 11 bases between. The CDR3 is 15 residues long. From germline, CDR1 is SNHLY and CDR2 FYNNEI. DNA for the CDR3: TGTGCCAGCAGTGTTGTTCAGCTTTCCTACAATGAGCAGTTCTTC. It codes for CASSVVQLSYNEQFF.

The chain couples TRBV2 to TRBJ2-7, with 7 bases that match TRBD2. V lost 3 bases and J lost 3; bases outside the gene matches: 8. CDR1 and CDR2 from the germline V gene are SNHLY and FYNNEI. CDR3 length: 15 residues. Here the CDR3 DNA reads TGTGCCAGCAGTGATGCGGACGGGGGGTTCTACGAGCAGTACTTC. Its translation: CASSDADGGFYEQYF.

This rearrangement joins TRBV7-6 to TRBJ1-1; unclear D gene. With 4 bases removed from V and 0 bases from J, the gap between germline ends came to 3 bases. This CDR3 has 12 amino acids. CDR1 and CDR2 from the germline V gene are SGHVS and FNYEAQ. The chain's CDR3 is CASSSMNTEAFF. The CDR3 DNA reads TGTGCCAGCAGCTCAATGAACACTGAAGCTTTCTTT.

Here the CDR3 reads CASSLVDTNTGELFF. CDR3 nucleotide sequence: TGTGCCAGCAGCTTAGTGGACACCAACACCGGGGAGCTGTTTTTT. The chain couples TRBV7-2 to TRBJ2-2, with D tentatively TRBD1 (5 bases). The germline V and J ends were trimmed by 1 base and 2 bases, with 8 bases remaining between them. Germline CDR1 SGHTA, CDR2 FQGNSA. The CDR3 is made up of 15 amino acids.

The chain employs TRBV6-5 and TRBJ1-1; D is undetermined. Looked up from germline, CDR1 is MNHEY and CDR2 is SVGAGI. This CDR3 region has 15 residues. With 7 bases removed from V and 0 bases from J, the gap between germline ends came to 15 bases. This CDR3 is CASKGVREMNTEAFF. DNA for the CDR3: TGTGCCAGCAAGGGAGTCAGAGAAATGAACACTGAAGCTTTCTTT.

The J gene is TRBJ2-1, the V gene TRBV19; TRBD2 agrees at 10 bases. The germline CDR1 and CDR2 sequences are LNHDA and SQIVND (reference sequence). V gave up 6 bases and J gave up 9 bases; unmatched junction bases: 11. The CDR3 spans 15 residues. The chain's CDR3 is CASRYVASGSGEQFF. The CDR3 nucleotides read TGTGCCAGTAGATATGTGGCTAGCGGGAGTGGTGAGCAGTTCTTC. The full variable domain, completed using reference TRBV19 and TRBJ2-1, is DGGITQSPKYLFRKEGQNVTLSCEQNLNHDAMYWYRQDPGQGLRLIYYSQIVNDFQKGDIAEGYSVSREKKESFPLTVTSAQKNPTAFYLCASRYVASGSGEQFFGPGTRLTVL.

This clone has more than one count but fewer than ten. The chain carries TRBV5-1 and TRBJ1-1; D unresolved. The CDR3 consists of 14 residues. Germline V gives CDR1 SGHRS, CDR2 YFSETQ. V lost 0 bases and J 1 base, leaving 7 bases between the germline ends. CDR3 region: CASSLEGENTEAFF. The CDR3 DNA reads TGCGCCAGCAGCTTGGAAGGTGAGAACACTGAAGCTTTCTTT. The full variable domain, rest sourced from reference TRBV5-1 and TRBJ1-1, is KAGVTQTPRYLIKTRGQQVTLSCSPISGHRSVSWYQQTPGQGLQFLFEYFSETQRNKGNFPGRFSGRQFSNSRSEMNVSTLELGDSALYLCASSLEGENTEAFFGQGTRLTVV.

This clone is a singleton in its sample. The chain uses TRBV28 and TRBJ2-7; D possibly corresponds to TRBD1 (6 bases). Per the germline V gene, CDR1 is MDHEN and CDR2 is SYDVKM. There are 14 residues in the CDR3. Trimming pared 3 bases from V and 3 bases from J, leaving 12 bases between. CDR3 residues: CASSFQQGLYEQYF. DNA of the CDR3: TGTGCCAGCAGTTTTCAGCAGGGGCTCTACGAGCAGTACTTC. The complete variable domain, with remaining parts taken from reference TRBV28 and TRBJ2-7, reads DVKVTQSSRYLVKRTGEKVFLECVQDMDHENMFWYRQDPGLGLRLIYFSYDVKMKEKGDIPEGYSVSREKKERFSLILESASTNQTSMYLCASSFQQGLYEQYFGPGTRLTVT.

CDR3 nucleotides: TGTGCCAGCACCCCTGGGGGGAACACTGAAGCTTTCTTT. Translation gives CASTPGGNTEAFF. The chain combines TRBV28 with TRBJ1-1; tentatively, D is TRBD1 (5 bases). V lost 7 bases and J lost 1, with 10 bases in between. The CDR3 loop spans 13 amino acids. Germline loops: CDR1 MDHEN, CDR2 SYDVKM.